This passage covers 18 T cell receptor beta chains from one sample sequenced in a study of blood T cell repertoires in COVID-19. Profiled with immunoSEQ multiplex PCR; TCRdb holds only in-frame clones, not every one. The data contain roughly 110,000 clones, more than 65% of them seen just once; the ten biggest clones take up roughly 1.5%. Material for sequencing was peripheral blood. The receptors originated from a man between 50 and 59 years old with acute or convalescent COVID-19.

This chain links TRBV24-1 with TRBJ2-1; D is possibly TRBD2 (7 bases). V shed 1 base and J shed 8 bases, with 20 bases lying between them. Germline V lookup: CDR1 KGHDR, CDR2 SFDVKD. CDR3 length equals 17 residues. The CDR3 sequence is CATSDFGSGGRGDEQFF. CDR3 in DNA: TGTGCCACCAGTGATTTTGGTTCGGGGGGCCGGGGCGATGAGCAGTTCTTC.

The gene calls are TRBV10-3 and TRBJ1-5; no definite D call. CDR1 ENHRY and CDR2 SYGVKD come from the germline V gene. V was pared by 3 bases and J by 0 bases, with 9 bases between. The CDR3 contains 15 residues. This chain's CDR3 is CAISDPGYSNQPQHF. For the CDR3, the DNA is TGTGCCATCAGTGATCCGGGGTATAGCAATCAGCCCCAGCATTTT.

CDR3 in amino acids: CASSEVSGRSGNTIYF. For the CDR3, the DNA is TGTGCCAGCAGTGAAGTCAGCGGTAGGTCTGGAAACACCATATATTTT. This rearrangement joins TRBV6-1 to TRBJ1-3; D unresolved. Germline lookup yields CDR1 MNHNS and CDR2 SASEGT. The CDR3 is 16 amino acids. Trimming stripped 1 base from V and 1 base from J, with 11 bases between.

This clone has a handful of counts. The chain links TRBV6-2 or TRBV6-3 to TRBJ2-5, with 7 bases lining up with TRBD2. The CDR3 spans 16 residues. CDR1 and CDR2 from the germline V gene are MNHEY and SVGEGT. V lost 2 bases, J lost 4 bases, and 10 bases stayed unmatched. CDR3 DNA: TGTGCCAGCAGTTACCTTCGCGGGGGAATCCCAGAGACCCAGTACTTC. Protein: CASSYLRGGIPETQYF.

The chain links TRBV7-8 to TRBJ2-1; D unclear. V was pared by 6 bases and J by 4 bases, with 10 bases between. CDR1 SGHVS and CDR2 FQNEAQ come from the germline V gene. The CDR3 runs to 13 residues. CDR3: CASRLPGYNEQFF. The CDR3, as DNA: TGTGCCAGCAGGCTACCGGGTTACAATGAGCAGTTCTTC.

This clone was seen a handful of times. This chain's CDR3 is CASSPRRVNQPQHF. The DNA of the CDR3 is TGTGCCAGCTCACCAAGGCGGGTGAATCAGCCCCAGCATTTT. The chain joins TRBV18 to TRBJ1-5; D remains ambiguous. Per the germline V gene, CDR1 is KGHSH and CDR2 is LQKENI. The CDR3 consists of 14 residues. The V gene lost 2 bases and the J gene lost 4 bases, with 9 bases spanning the gap.

The V and J genes are TRBV7-3 and TRBJ2-3; 9 bases align to TRBD1. The junction had 3 bases not matched to a gene; V was cut back by 5 bases and J by 0 bases. This CDR3 comprises 15 residues. Per germline, CDR1 SGHTA and CDR2 FQGTGA. CDR3 region: CASSKDRGSTDTQYF. As DNA, the CDR3 is TGTGCCAGCAGCAAGGACAGGGGTAGCACAGATACGCAGTATTTT. The full variable domain, rest sourced from reference TRBV7-3 and TRBJ2-3, is GAGVSQTPSNKVTEKGKYVELRCDPISGHTALYWYRQSLGQGPEFLIYFQGTGAADDSGLPNDRFFAVRPEGSVSTLKIQRTERGDSAVYLCASSKDRGSTDTQYFGPGTRLTVL.

The chain joins TRBV19 to TRBJ2-7, with TRBD2 identical over 10 bases. Trimming removed 8 bases from V and 3 bases from J; junction bases left unmatched: 19. This CDR3 spans 18 amino acids. The germline V gene has CDR1 LNHDA and CDR2 SQIVND (reference sequence). CDR3 sequence reads: CASARSGVGSSGGYEQYF. The CDR3 nucleotides read TGTGCCAGTGCCCGATCCGGGGTAGGGTCTAGCGGGGGCTACGAGCAGTACTTC. The variable domain in full, with the rest retrieved from reference TRBV19 and TRBJ2-7, is DGGITQSPKYLFRKEGQNVTLSCEQNLNHDAMYWYRQDPGQGLRLIYYSQIVNDFQKGDIAEGYSVSREKKESFPLTVTSAQKNPTAFYLCASARSGVGSSGGYEQYFGPGTRLTVT.

V usage is TRBV7-8 and J usage is TRBJ2-5, with D maybe TRBD2 (6 bases). This CDR3 is 18 amino acids long. Germline CDR1 and CDR2: SGHVS and FQNEAQ. V lost 1 base, J lost 2 bases, and 20 bases lay in between. CDR3: CASSLVRQGPRGQETQYF. In DNA form, the CDR3 reads TGTGCCAGCAGCTTAGTGCGGCAGGGCCCCCGGGGGCAAGAGACCCAGTACTTC.

This clone was detected only once. This chain uses TRBV28 with TRBJ1-5, with 11 bases that match TRBD1. V shed 5 bases, J shed 6 bases, and the junction held 6 bases outside the gene matches. Per the germline V gene, CDR1 is MDHEN and CDR2 is SYDVKM. This CDR3 region has 15 residues. CDR3 DNA: TGTGCCAGCAGTCCCCCGGACAGGGGGCGTCAGCCCCAGCATTTT. It codes for CASSPPDRGRQPQHF.

The table lists this clone with a few counts. The CDR3 bases are TGCGCCAGCAGCCCTTGGACAGGGAAGAACACTGAAGCTTTCTTT. This translates into CASSPWTGKNTEAFF. The chain recombines TRBV5-1 with TRBJ1-1; TRBD1 matches at 8 bases. V trimming: 4 bases; J trimming: 1 base; junction bases outside the gene matches: 6. Germline V gene data show CDR1 as SGHRS and CDR2 as YFSETQ. CDR3 length equals 15 residues.

V is TRBV5-1 and J is TRBJ2-5; D is possibly TRBD2 (7 bases). CDR3 length: 15 amino acids. V dropped 0 bases and J dropped 4 bases, with 13 bases sitting between them. In germline, CDR1 is SGHRS, CDR2 YFSETQ. The CDR3 here is CASSLVGGGVETQYF. The CDR3 DNA follows: TGCGCCAGCAGCTTGGTGGGCGGGGGCGTAGAGACCCAGTACTTC.

The rearrangement links TRBV3-1 (or the pseudogene TRBV3-2) to TRBJ1-1; 7 bases fit TRBD1. CDR1 LGHDT and CDR2 YNNKEL come from the germline V gene (reference sequence). The CDR3 consists of 12 residues. The V gene end was trimmed by 3 bases and the J gene end by 7 bases; junction bases not matched to a gene: 2. CDR3 region: CASSHDRVEAFF. In nucleotides, the CDR3 is TGTGCCAGCAGCCACGACAGGGTTGAAGCTTTCTTT.

The chain joins TRBV18 to TRBJ2-3; tentative D call: TRBD1 (6 bases). The germline V gene has CDR1 KGHSH and CDR2 LQKENI. The CDR3 contains 15 residues. V lost 3 bases and J lost 0, with 10 bases in between. The CDR3 region has the DNA TGTGCCAGCTCACCTAACACAGGGAGCACAGATACGCAGTATTTT. The encoded protein is CASSPNTGSTDTQYF.

Turning to this clone: The junction does not match germline at one end; this may be a read error. The chain has TRBV10-1 and TRBJ1-2, with TRBD1 as a possible D gene (5 bases). The CDR3 runs 11 residues. Germline CDR1 WNHNN, CDR2 SYGVQD (reference sequence). CDR3 in DNA: TGCGCCAGCACGGACGGGGGATCCTTCGCCTTC. Translation gives CASTDGGSFAF.

The table lists this clone with a count of one. This chain uses TRBV28 with TRBJ2-1, with 13 bases matching TRBD2. Germline values: CDR1 MDHEN, CDR2 SYDVKM. J gave up 7 bases and V 4 bases, and 7 bases lay outside the gene matches. The CDR3 loop spans 16 amino acids. The CDR3 DNA reads TGTGCCAGCAGTTCCCCCGTACTAGCGGGGGGGAATGAGCAGTTCTTC. It yields the protein CASSSPVLAGGNEQFF.

V is TRBV27 and J is TRBJ2-3, with TRBD1 as a possible D gene (5 bases). CDR1 is MNHEY and CDR2 is SMNVEV in the germline V gene (reference sequence). CDR3 length: 16 residues. V gave up 4 bases and J gave up 2 bases, with 16 bases separating them. The CDR3 spells CASSSSARAYTDTQYF. CDR3 nucleotide sequence: TGTGCCAGCAGTTCTTCCGCCAGGGCCTACACAGATACGCAGTATTTT.

The gene calls are TRBV28 and TRBJ2-7; TRBD2 agrees at 10 bases. The germline V gene has CDR1 MDHEN and CDR2 SYDVKM. The CDR3 is made up of 21 amino acids. V lost 4 bases, J lost 0 bases, and 21 bases stayed unmatched. CDR3 region: CASSSSGQVISGGSSSYEQYV. CDR3 DNA sequence: TGTGCCAGCAGTTCGTCGGGACAGGTTATTAGCGGGGGGTCGAGCTCCTACGAGCAGTACGTC.